A selection of T cell receptor beta chains follows, all from one sample in a study of regulatory T cells in long-lasting Graves disease. TCRdb independently ran MiXCR on the multiplex PCR reads; one entry per CDR3 protein. The sample holds some 600,000 distinct CDR3 sequences, around 16% seen once. In addition, the sample was reused for a study of T cells in Graves' hyperthyroidism and ophthalmopathy.

The sample was peripheral blood mononuclear cells (PBMCs), taken at new diagnosis, from a patient treated with antithyroid drugs. The receptors come from a man younger than 35 with Graves disease. Both conserved end residues are part of each CDR3. Fields, in order: J gene, V gene, CDR3 protein.

TRBJ2-1 TRBV28 CASSPRSGRVRNEQFF
TRBJ1-4 TRBV29-1 CSSRTGTEKLFF
TRBJ1-1 TRBV2 CASTRGSGQLNTEAFF
TRBJ2-7 TRBV27 CASSFSRGPNEQYF
TRBJ1-1 TRBV18 CAGRGRGMNTEAFF
TRBJ2-1 TRBV4-1 CASSQTQLTSGRYNEQFF
TRBJ2-1 TRBV15 CATSRDRVDEQFF
TRBJ2-1 TRBV6-1 CASWRGGLDEQFF
TRBJ2-5 TRBV5-1 CASSLEGRGGETQYF
TRBJ2-3 TRBV12-3/TRBV12-4 CASSHQRVRGPDTQYF
TRBJ2-7 TRBV15 CATSSRETSGSHLYEQYF
TRBJ2-3 TRBV2 CASSDLLAGPSTDTQYF
TRBJ2-7 TRBV20-1 CSARDRRQGGDEQYF
TRBJ2-1 TRBV6-5 CASSFYRVSGDNEQFF
TRBJ2-5 TRBV27 CASSLLGVAGGGETQYF
TRBJ2-1 TRBV11-2 CASSSYSGRREQFF